This T cell receptor beta chain was recovered during a study of OX40 agonist ivuxolimab in advanced cancers. Germline assignment: CDR1 MDHEN and CDR2 SYDVKM. This CDR3 comprises 12 residues. Trimming pared 6 bases from V and 0 bases from J, leaving 5 bases between. Data came from immunoSEQ multiplex PCR; TCRdb stores just in-frame clones and leaves some out. Of 77,000 or so clones listed, about 90% are singletons. People who had autoimmune disease history or systemic immunosuppression were excluded. The material was CD4+ or CD8+ T cells sorted from blood, obtained in a trial of the OX40 agonist ivuxolimab. The TCR originated in an adult with an advanced solid tumor such as melanoma, head and neck, liver or kidney cancer. The chain employs TRBV28 and TRBJ1-2; D uncertain. CDR3: CASREANYGYTF. Here the CDR3 DNA reads TGTGCCAGCAGAGAAGCTAACTATGGCTACACCTTC.